This record concerns one TCR beta chain sequence. This clone was counted between two and nine times. It lacks a known antigen. For this mouse receptor, gene names and germline sequences are murine. The read halts 4 residues ahead of the CDR3 end, with the missing end drawn from the germline J gene. The junction carries 3 bases between V and J, which are trimmed by 1 base and 5 bases respectively. CDR1 is given as NSHNY and CDR2 as SYGAGN, both from the germline V gene. The CDR3 goes from the cysteine to the phenylalanine over 12 residues. The DNA covers only part of the CDR3, 24 bases in frame from base 1. Cells from pooled mouse cutaneous lymph nodes were stained for CD4, CD8alpha, NKG2D, NKG2ACE and other markers and then sorted on a BD Influx. The method behind the library was the immunoSEQ multiplex PCR assay. For TCR sequencing, RNA was extracted from every sample and reverse transcribed into cDNA to serve as template. SuperScript III was used for first-strand cDNA synthesis, primed with a 2:1 mix of oligo-dT and random hexamers. A synthetic immune receptor repertoire was used to assess amplification bias, and residual bias was removed computationally. Libraries were sequenced on Illumina HiSeq using 60 bp reads that covered the CDR3 and were read from J toward V. The paper's processing steps were these. Raw reads were preprocessed to remove errors, and CDR3 was defined according to IMGT conventions as the region from the conserved cysteine to phenylalanine. Clonality was computed by normalizing Shannon entropy by log2 of the number of productive unique TCRs and subtracting the result from 1. CD4 or CD8 identity of scalp clones was inferred by cross-referencing scalp TCRbeta sequences with sorted blood CD4 and CD8 repertoires. In its TCRdb copy, this immuneACCESS table keeps in-frame sequences only and misses some clones. Where compared with another copy, unresolved V genes explain less than half of these, and the others have no known cause. The V and J calls and clone size are taken from that table; D and trimming were inferred from the DNA. This sample has around 300,000 clones, none of them a singleton. The ten largest clonotypes hold about 1.1% of the sample.

The sample comes from a study of CD8+ T cells in alopecia areata (dated by TCRdb to about 2018). Concerning the study at large: Skin from C3H/HeJ donors with spontaneous alopecia (roughly 6-13 months old) was grafted onto female C3H/HeJ recipients that were about 6-10 weeks old. The study used high-throughput TCRbeta sequencing to examine T cell clonal expansion in alopecia areata, in both the C3H/HeJ mouse model and human patients. Scalp tissue and sorted CD4+ and CD8+ peripheral blood T cells from patchy and totalis/universalis alopecia areata patients and from healthy controls were covered by human TCRbeta sequencing. Clonality in the scalp was compared among normal scalp (n=4), patchy alopecia areata scalp (n=8), and alopecia totalis/universalis scalp (n=8). RNA was obtained with the PAXgene miRNA kit for fixed scalp, the miRNeasy kit for PBMCs, and the RNeasy kit for mouse skin. immunoSEQ multiplex PCR using 35 Vbeta forward primers and 13 Jbeta reverse primers was used to amplify TCRbeta CDR3 regions.

The research as a whole found: Compared with normal scalp, lesional scalp had higher clonality and more expanded CD8+ clones, particularly in alopecia totalis/universalis, a pattern that suggests antigenic drive. Unlike mouse skin, where gammadelta T cells dominate, normal human skin contains resident alphabeta T cells that get sequenced too, which complicates analysis of the scalp TCR repertoire. TCR sequences shared between patients were less clear than in mice, possibly partly because of HLA diversity in the patient population.

The receptor was isolated from a C3H/HeJ mouse with alopecia areata. These mice carry the MHC haplotype H2-k. The chain joins TRBV13-1 to TRBJ2-2, with the D gene too uncertain to name. Sequences were obtained from CD4+ T cells sorted from a lymph node. The CDR3 bases that were read are TGTGCCAGCAGTGATAGGACCGGG. This codes for CASSDRTG. The whole CDR3 sequence is CASSDRTGQLYF.